Sequencing of this T cell receptor (beta chain) was carried out in a study of T cells expressing NK-cell markers. Comments on this clonotype: Its antigen remains unknown.

Broader study findings: Whether the expanded NKG2C+ T cell clones recognized HCMV remained unclear. Dominant NKG2C+ clonotype frequencies of about 1.0-7.0% of CD8+ T cells were measured in about 6 donors.

CDR1 is MDHEN and CDR2 is SYDVKM in the germline V gene. The CDR3 is 16 residues long. From the 5' RACE reads, TCRdb lists one entry per CDR3 protein and no DNA. Here the sample table reports roughly 280,000 distinct CDR3 sequences. The sequence came from a man between 18 and 35 years old in good health. Sequenced material: blood T cells: a sorted CD56 or NKG2C T cell subset, CD4+ or CD8+ T cells, or bulk PBMC T cells (not recorded which). V and J are TRBV28 and TRBJ2-1; there is no DNA to check the TCRdb D call of TRBD1. The CDR3 sequence is CASSFPSGALRDEQFF.